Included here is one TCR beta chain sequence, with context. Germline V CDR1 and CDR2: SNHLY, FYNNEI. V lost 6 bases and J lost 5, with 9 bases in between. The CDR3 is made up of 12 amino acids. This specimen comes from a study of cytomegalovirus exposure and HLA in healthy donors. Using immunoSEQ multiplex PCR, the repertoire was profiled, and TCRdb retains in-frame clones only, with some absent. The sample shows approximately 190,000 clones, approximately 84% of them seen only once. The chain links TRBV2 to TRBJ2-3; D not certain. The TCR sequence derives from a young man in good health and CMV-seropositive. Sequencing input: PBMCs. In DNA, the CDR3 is TGTGCCAGCAGGCGACTGAGAGATACGCAGTATTTT. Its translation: CASRRLRDTQYF. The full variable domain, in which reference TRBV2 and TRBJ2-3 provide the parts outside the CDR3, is EPEVTQTPSHQVTQMGQEVILRCVPISNHLYFYWYRQILGQKVEFLVSFYNNEISEKSEIFDDQFSVERPDGSNFTLKIRSTKLEDSAMYFCASRRLRDTQYFGPGTRLTVL.